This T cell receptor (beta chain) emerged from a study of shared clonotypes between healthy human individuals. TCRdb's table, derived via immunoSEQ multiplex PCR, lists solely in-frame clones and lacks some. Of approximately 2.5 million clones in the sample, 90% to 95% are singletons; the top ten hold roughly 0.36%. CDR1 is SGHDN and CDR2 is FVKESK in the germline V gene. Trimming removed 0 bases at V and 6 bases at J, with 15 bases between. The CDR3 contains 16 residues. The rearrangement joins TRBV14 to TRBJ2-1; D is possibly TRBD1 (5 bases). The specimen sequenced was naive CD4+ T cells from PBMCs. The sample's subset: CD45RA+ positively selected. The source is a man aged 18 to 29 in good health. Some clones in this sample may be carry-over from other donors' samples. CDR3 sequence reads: CASSQDRRGWGNEQFF. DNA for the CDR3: TGTGCCAGCAGCCAAGATCGAAGGGGCTGGGGCAATGAGCAGTTCTTC.